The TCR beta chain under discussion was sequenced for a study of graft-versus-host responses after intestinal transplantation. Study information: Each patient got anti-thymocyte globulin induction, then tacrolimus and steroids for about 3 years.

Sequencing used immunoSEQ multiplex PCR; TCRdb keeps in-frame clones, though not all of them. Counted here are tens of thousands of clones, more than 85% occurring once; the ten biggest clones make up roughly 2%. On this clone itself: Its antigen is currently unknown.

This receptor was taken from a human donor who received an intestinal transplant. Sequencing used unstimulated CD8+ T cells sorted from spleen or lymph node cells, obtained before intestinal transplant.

The CDR3, as DNA: TGCGCCAGCAGCGGAAGTAGCGGGGGAAATGAGCAGTTCTTC. It is translated as CASSGSSGGNEQFF. The chain carries TRBV4-3 and TRBJ2-1; TRBD2 agrees at 9 bases. V gave up 5 bases and J gave up 7 bases; unmatched junction bases: 6. CDR3 length: 14 residues. Germline V lookup: CDR1 LGHNA, CDR2 YSLEER.